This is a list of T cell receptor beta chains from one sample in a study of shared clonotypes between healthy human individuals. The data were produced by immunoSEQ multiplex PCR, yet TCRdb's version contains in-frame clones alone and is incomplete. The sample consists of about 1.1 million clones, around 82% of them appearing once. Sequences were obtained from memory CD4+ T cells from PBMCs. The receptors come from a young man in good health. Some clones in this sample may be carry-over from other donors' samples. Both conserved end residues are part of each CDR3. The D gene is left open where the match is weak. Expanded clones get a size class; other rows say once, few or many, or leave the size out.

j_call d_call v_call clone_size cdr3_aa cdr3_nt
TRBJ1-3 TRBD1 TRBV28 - CASSPGQGHTIYF TGTGCCAGCAGCCCGGGACAGGGACACACCATATATTTT
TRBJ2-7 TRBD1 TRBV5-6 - CASSLDRGSEQYF TGTGCCAGCAGCCTGGACAGGGGGAGCGAGCAGTACTTC
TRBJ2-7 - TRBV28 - CASKLDSEQYF TGTGCCAGCAAACTAGACAGTGAGCAGTACTTC
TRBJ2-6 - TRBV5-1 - CASSNSLWANVLTF TGCGCCAGCAGCAACAGCCTGTGGGCCAACGTCCTGACTTTC
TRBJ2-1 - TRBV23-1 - CASSLLGLGGNEQFF TGCGCCAGCAGCCTCCTCGGGCTAGGAGGTAATGAGCAGTTCTTC
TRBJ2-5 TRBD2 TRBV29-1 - CSVEPLAGQETQYF TGCAGCGTTGAACCACTAGCGGGACAAGAGACCCAGTACTTC
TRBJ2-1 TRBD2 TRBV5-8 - CASSTTGTSADNEQFF TGTGCCAGCAGCACCACCGGGACTAGCGCTGACAATGAGCAGTTCTTC
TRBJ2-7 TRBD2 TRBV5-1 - CASSSRTSGIYEQYF TGCGCCAGCAGCTCGCGGACTAGCGGGATCTACGAGCAGTACTTC
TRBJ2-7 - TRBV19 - CASSSGRGNIYEQYF TGTGCCAGTAGTTCCGGCAGGGGCAATATCTACGAGCAGTACTTC
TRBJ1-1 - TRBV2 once CASRLTGPTEAFF TGTGCCAGCAGACTAACAGGGCCCACTGAAGCTTTCTTT
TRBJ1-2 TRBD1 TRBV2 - CASRGQGEAGYTF TGTGCCAGCAGGGGACAGGGGGAGGCTGGCTACACCTTC